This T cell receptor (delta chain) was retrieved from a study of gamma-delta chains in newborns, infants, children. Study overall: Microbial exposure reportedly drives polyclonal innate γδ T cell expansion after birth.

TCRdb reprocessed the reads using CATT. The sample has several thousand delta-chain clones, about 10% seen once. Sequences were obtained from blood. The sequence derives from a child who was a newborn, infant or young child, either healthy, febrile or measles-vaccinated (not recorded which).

This chain's CDR3 is CACAILGARPPTAPLFF. CDR3 in DNA: TGTGCCTGTGCCATACTGGGGGCTCGTCCTCCTACCGCACCACTCTTCTTT. No V gene was called here, but the J gene is TRDJ2; the D segment call TRDD3 is taken from the table without a DNA check. This CDR3 has 17 residues.